The clone carrying this TCR beta chain was detected once. Produced via immunoSEQ multiplex PCR; TCRdb's table is partial and in-frame only. Here the sample spans some 530,000 clones, approximately 90% being singletons. The V end lost 0 bases, the J end lost 8 bases, and 14 bases lay between the germline ends. The length of the CDR3 is 14 residues. CDR1 SGHRS and CDR2 YFSETQ come from the germline V gene. These data belong to a study of blood T cell repertoires in COVID-19. The sample was PBMCs or T cells enriched from blood (not recorded which). This clonotype was sampled from a woman aged 55-75 years who had recovered from COVID-19. The gene calls are TRBV5-1 and TRBJ1-2; D possibly corresponds to TRBD1 (5 bases). DNA of the CDR3: TGCGCCAGCAGCTTGGTCGGAGGGGCAAAAGGCTACACCTTC. It codes for CASSLVGGAKGYTF. Supplemented by reference TRBV5-1 and TRBJ1-2, the full variable domain reads KAGVTQTPRYLIKTRGQQVTLSCSPISGHRSVSWYQQTPGQGLQFLFEYFSETQRNKGNFPGRFSGRQFSNSRSEMNVSTLELGDSALYLCASSLVGGAKGYTFGSGTRLTVV.